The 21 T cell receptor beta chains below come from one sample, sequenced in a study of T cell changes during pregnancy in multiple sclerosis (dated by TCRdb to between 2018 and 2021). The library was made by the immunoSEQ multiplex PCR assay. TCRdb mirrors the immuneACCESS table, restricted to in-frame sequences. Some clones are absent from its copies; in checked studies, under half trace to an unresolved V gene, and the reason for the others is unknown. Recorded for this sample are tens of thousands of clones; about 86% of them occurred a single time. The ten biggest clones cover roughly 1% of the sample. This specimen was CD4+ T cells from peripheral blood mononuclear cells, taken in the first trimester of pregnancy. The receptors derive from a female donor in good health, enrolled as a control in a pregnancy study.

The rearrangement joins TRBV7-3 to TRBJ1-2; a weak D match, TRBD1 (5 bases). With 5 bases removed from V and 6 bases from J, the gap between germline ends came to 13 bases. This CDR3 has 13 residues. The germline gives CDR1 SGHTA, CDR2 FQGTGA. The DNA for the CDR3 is TGTGCCAGCAGCCGCGGGGGGGTTGATGGCTACACCTTC. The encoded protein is CASSRGGVDGYTF.

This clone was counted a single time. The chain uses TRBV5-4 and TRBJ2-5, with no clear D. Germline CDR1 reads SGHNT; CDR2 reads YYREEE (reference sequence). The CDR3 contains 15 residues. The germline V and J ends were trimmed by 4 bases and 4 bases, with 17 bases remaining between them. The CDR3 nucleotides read TGTGCCAGCAGCCTCCCGGGTAGTAAAGGAGAGACCCAGTACTTC. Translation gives CASSLPGSKGETQYF.

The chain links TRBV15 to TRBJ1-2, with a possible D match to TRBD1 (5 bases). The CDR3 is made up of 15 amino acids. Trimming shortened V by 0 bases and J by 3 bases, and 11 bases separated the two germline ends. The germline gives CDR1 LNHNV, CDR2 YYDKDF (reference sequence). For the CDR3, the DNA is TGTGCCACCAGCAGAGACGCCCCAGGGTACTATGGCTACACCTTC. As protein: CATSRDAPGYYGYTF.

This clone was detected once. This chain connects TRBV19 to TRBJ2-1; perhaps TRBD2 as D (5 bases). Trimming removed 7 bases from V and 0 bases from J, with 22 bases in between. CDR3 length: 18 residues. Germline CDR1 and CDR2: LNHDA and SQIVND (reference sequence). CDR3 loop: CASTPGSGSLSSYNEQFF. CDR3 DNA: TGTGCCAGTACCCCTGGCTCGGGATCCCTCAGCTCCTACAATGAGCAGTTCTTC.

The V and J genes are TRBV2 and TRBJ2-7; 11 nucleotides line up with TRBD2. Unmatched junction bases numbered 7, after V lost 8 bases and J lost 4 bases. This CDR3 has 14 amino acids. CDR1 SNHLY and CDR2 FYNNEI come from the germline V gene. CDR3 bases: TGTGCCAGCCTAGGACTAGCGGGTCTATACGAGCAGTACTTC. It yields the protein CASLGLAGLYEQYF.

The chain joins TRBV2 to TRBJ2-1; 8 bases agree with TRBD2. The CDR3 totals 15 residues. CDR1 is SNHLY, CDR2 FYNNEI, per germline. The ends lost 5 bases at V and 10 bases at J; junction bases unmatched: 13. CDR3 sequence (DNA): TGTGCCAGCAGTAACACTCCGGGAGGGGGTGGGGAGCAGTTCTTC. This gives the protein CASSNTPGGGGEQFF.

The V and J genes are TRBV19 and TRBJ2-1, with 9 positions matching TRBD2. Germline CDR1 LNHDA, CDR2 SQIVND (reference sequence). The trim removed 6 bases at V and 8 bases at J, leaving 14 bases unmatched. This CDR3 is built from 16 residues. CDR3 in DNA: TGTGCCAGTAGGACTAGCGGACTACAAGGATCCCATGAGCAGTTCTTC. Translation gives CASRTSGLQGSHEQFF.

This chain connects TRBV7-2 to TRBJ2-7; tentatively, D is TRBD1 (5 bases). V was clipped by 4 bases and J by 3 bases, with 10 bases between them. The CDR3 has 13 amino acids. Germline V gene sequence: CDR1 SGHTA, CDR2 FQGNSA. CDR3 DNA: TGTGCCAGCAGCTCCGCAGGGAACTACGAGCAGTACTTC. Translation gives CASSSAGNYEQYF.

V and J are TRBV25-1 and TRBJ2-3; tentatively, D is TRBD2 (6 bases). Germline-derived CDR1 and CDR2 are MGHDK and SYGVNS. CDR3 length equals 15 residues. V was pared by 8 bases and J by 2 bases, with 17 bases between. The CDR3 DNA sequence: TGTGCCAGCCGGATTAGCGGTACTAACACAGATACGCAGTATTTT. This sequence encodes CASRISGTNTDTQYF.

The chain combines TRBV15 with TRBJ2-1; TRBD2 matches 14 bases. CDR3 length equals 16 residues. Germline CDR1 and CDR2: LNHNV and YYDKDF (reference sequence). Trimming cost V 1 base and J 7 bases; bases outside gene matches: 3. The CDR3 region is CATSRVTSGGANEQFF. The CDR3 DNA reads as TGTGCCACCAGCAGAGTGACTAGCGGGGGGGCGAATGAGCAGTTCTTC.

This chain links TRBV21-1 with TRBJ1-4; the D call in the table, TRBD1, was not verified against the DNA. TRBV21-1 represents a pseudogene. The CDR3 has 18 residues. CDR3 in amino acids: CASSAGAVPGQGNEKLFF. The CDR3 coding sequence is TGTGCCAGCAGCGCAGGGGCGGTCCCGGGACAGGGGAATGAAAAACTGTTTTTT.

The CDR3 sequence: CASSPPEGVQETQYF. The CDR3 bases are TGCGCCAGCAGCCCTCCCGAAGGGGTCCAAGAGACCCAGTACTTC. The J gene is TRBJ2-5, the V gene TRBV5-1, with D maybe TRBD1 (5 bases). CDR1 is SGHRS, CDR2 YFSETQ, per germline. The CDR3 loop spans 15 amino acids. The V end lost 4 bases, the J end lost 1 base, and 14 bases lay between the germline ends.

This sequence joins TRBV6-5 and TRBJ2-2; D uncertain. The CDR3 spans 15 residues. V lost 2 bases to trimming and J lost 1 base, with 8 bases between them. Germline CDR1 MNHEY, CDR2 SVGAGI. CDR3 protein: CASSYLSGNTGELFF. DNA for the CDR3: TGTGCCAGCAGTTACCTTTCGGGGAACACCGGGGAGCTGTTTTTT.

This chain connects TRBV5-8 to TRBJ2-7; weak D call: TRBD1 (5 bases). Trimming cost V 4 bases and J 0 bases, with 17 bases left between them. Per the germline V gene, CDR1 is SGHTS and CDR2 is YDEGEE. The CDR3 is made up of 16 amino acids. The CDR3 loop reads CASSPPGWGSSYEQYF. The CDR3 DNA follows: TGTGCCAGCAGCCCCCCAGGGTGGGGAAGCTCCTACGAGCAGTACTTC.

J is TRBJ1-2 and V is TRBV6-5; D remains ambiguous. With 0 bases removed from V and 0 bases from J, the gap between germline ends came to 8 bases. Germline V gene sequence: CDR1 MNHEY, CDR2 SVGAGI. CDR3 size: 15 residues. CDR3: CASSYSPGSNYGYTF. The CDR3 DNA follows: TGTGCCAGCAGTTACTCGCCAGGCTCTAACTATGGCTACACCTTC.

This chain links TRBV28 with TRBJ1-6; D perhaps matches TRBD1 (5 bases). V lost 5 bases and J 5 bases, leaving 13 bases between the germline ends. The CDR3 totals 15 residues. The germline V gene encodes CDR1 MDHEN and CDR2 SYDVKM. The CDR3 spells CASSTPDRDNSPLHF. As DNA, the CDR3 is TGTGCCAGCAGTACGCCCGACAGAGATAATTCACCCCTCCACTTT. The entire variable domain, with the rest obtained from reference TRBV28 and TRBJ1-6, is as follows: DVKVTQSSRYLVKRTGEKVFLECVQDMDHENMFWYRQDPGLGLRLIYFSYDVKMKEKGDIPEGYSVSREKKERFSLILESASTNQTSMYLCASSTPDRDNSPLHFGNGTRLTVT.

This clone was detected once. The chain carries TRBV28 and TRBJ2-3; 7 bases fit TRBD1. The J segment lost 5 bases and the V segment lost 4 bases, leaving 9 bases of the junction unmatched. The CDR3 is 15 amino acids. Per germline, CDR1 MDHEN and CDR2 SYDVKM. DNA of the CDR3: TGTGCCAGCAGTTGGGGAACGGCAGGGGGAGATACGCAGTATTTT. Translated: CASSWGTAGGDTQYF.

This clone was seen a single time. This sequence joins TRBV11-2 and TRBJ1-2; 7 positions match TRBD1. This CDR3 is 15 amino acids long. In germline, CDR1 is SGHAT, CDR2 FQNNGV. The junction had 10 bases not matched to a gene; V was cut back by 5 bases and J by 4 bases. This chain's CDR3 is CASSPIMQGGYGYTF. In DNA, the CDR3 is TGTGCCAGCAGCCCAATCATGCAGGGGGGCTATGGCTACACCTTC.

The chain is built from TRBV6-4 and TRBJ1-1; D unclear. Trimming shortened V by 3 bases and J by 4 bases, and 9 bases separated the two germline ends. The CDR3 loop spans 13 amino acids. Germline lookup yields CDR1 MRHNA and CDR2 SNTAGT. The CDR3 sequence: CASSDNLGTEAFF. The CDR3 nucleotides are TGTGCCAGCAGTGATAACCTCGGCACTGAAGCTTTCTTT.

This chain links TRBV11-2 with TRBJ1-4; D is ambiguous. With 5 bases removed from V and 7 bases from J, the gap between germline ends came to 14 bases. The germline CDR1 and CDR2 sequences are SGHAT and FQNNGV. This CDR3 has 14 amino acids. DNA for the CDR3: TGTGCCAGCAGCGGTTACCTGGCCTCTGAAAAACTGTTTTTT. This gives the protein CASSGYLASEKLFF. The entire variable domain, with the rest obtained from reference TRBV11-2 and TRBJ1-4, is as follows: EAGVAQSPRYKIIEKRQSVAFWCNPISGHATLYWYQQILGQGPKLLIQFQNNGVVDDSQLPKDRFSAERLKGVDSTLKIQPAKLEDSAVYLCASSGYLASEKLFFGSGTQLSVL.

In DNA form, the CDR3 reads TGTGCCAGCAGCCCTCGGACAGGGGTCAATGAGCAGTTCTTC. This sequence encodes CASSPRTGVNEQFF. The genes are TRBV6-4 and TRBJ2-1; 9 bases agree with TRBD1. CDR3 length: 14 amino acids. Germline CDR1 MRHNA, CDR2 SNTAGT. After removal of 6 bases from V and 6 bases from J, the junction contained 6 bases not matched to a gene.